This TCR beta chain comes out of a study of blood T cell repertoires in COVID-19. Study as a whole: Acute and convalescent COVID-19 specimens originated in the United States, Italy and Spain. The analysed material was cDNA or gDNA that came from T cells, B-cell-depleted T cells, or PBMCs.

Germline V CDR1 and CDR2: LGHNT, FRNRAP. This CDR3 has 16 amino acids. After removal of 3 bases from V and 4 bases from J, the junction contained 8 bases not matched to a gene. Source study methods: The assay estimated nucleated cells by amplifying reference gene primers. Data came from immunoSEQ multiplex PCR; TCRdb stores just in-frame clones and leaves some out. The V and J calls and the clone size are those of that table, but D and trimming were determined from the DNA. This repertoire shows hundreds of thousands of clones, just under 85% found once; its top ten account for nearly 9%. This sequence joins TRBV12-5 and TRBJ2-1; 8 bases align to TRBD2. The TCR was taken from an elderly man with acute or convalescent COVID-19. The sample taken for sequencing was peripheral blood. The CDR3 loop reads CASGLRTGGQYNEQFF. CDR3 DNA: TGTGCTAGTGGTTTAAGAACGGGGGGGCAATACAATGAGCAGTTCTTC. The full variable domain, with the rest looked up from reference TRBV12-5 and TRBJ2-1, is DARVTQTPRHKVTEMGQEVTMRCQPILGHNTVFWYRQTMMQGLELLAYFRNRAPLDDSGMPKDRFSAEMPDATLATLKIQPSEPRDSAVYFCASGLRTGGQYNEQFFGPGTRLTVL.